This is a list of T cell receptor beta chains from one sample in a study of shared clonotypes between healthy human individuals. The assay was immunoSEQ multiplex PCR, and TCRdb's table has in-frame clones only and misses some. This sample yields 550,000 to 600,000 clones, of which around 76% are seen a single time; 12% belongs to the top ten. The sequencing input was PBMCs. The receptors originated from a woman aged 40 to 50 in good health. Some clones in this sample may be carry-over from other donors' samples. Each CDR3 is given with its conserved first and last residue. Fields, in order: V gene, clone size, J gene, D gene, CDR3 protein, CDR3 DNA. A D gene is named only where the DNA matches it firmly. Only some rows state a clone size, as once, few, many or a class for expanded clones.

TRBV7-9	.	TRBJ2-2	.	CASSLGSWNTGELFF	TGTGCCAGCAGCTTAGGGAGCTGGAACACCGGGGAGCTGTTTTTT
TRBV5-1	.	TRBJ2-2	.	CASSPDSLNTGELFF	TGCGCCAGCAGCCCCGACAGTTTGAACACCGGGGAGCTGTTTTTT
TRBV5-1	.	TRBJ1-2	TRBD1	CASSLGDRGQGYGYTF	TGCGCCAGCAGCTTGGGGGACAGGGGGCAAGGCTATGGCTACACCTTC
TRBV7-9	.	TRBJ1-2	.	CASSLGSIEGYTF	TGTGCCAGCAGCTTAGGCAGCATTGAAGGCTACACCTTC
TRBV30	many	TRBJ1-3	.	CAWRSQGFGNTIYF	TGTGCCTGGAGATCACAGGGATTTGGAAACACCATATATTTT
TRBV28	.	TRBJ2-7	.	CASSLSGGIYEQYF	TGTGCCAGCAGTTTAAGCGGCGGGATTTACGAGCAGTACTTC
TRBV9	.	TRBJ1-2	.	CASTSRGLDYGYTF	TGTGCCAGCACCTCCAGGGGCTTGGACTATGGCTACACCTTC
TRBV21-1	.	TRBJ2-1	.	CASSNRNEQFF	TGTGCCAGCAGCAACAGGAATGAGCAGTTCTTC
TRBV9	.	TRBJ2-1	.	CASSPGGPLYNEQFF	TGTGCCAGCAGCCCAGGAGGGCCTCTTTATAATGAGCAGTTCTTC
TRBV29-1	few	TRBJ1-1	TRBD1	CSAQGQLNTEAFF	TGCAGCGCCCAGGGACAGCTGAACACTGAAGCTTTCTTT
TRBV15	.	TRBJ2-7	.	CATSRDRDGGNEQYF	TGTGCCACCAGCAGAGATCGGGACGGGGGCAACGAGCAGTACTTC
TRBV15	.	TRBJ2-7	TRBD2	CATSGGLAGGGYEQYF	TGTGCCACCAGCGGGGGACTAGCGGGAGGTGGGTACGAGCAGTACTTC
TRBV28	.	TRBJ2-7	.	CASSGSGEQYF	TGTGCCAGCAGTGGAAGTGGCGAGCAGTACTTC
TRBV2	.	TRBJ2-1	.	CASSVISDEQFF	TGTGCCAGCAGTGTTATATCCGATGAGCAGTTCTTC
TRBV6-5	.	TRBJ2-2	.	CASSYRNTNTGELFF	TGTGCCAGCAGTTATAGAAACACCAACACCGGGGAGCTGTTTTTT
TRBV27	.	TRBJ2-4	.	CASSLRGVAKNIQYF	TGTGCCAGCAGTTTAAGGGGAGTGGCCAAAAACATTCAGTACTTC
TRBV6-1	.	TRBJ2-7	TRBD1	CASSVNRGPIYEQYF	TGTGCCAGCAGTGTCAACAGGGGGCCGATCTACGAGCAGTACTTC
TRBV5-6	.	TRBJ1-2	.	CASSLAGTSSYGYTF	TGTGCCAGCAGCTTGGCTGGGACAAGCTCTTATGGCTACACCTTC
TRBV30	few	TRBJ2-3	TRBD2	CAWSVPPGGGTDTQYF	TGTGCCTGGAGTGTACCACCGGGAGGCGGGACAGATACGCAGTATTTT
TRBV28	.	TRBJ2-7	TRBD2	CASSSASGTVYEQYF	TGTGCCAGCAGTTCCGCTAGCGGGACTGTTTATGAGCAGTACTTC
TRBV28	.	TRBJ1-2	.	CASSYPGRANYGYTF	TGTGCCAGCAGTTATCCGGGACGGGCGAACTATGGCTACACCTTC
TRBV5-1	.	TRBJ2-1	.	CASSIGPTGSAYNEQFF	TGCGCCAGCAGTATCGGGCCAACAGGGTCTGCCTACAATGAGCAGTTCTTC
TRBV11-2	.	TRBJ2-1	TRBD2	CASSLTSVEQFF	TGTGCCAGCAGCTTGACTAGCGTTGAGCAGTTCTTC
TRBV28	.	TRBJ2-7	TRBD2	CASSLLSSGREGEQYF	TGTGCCAGCAGTTTATTGTCTAGCGGGAGAGAAGGCGAGCAGTACTTC
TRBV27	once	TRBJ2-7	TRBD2	CASSLGGDYEQYF	TGTGCCAGCAGCCTCGGGGGGGACTACGAGCAGTACTTC
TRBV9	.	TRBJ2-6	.	CASSVGATHSGANVLTF	TGTGCCAGCAGCGTAGGGGCCACTCACTCTGGGGCCAACGTCCTGACTTTC
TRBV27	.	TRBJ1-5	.	CASSTENSNQPQHF	TGTGCCAGCAGCACAGAAAATAGCAATCAGCCCCAGCATTTT
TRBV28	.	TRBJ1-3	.	CASIDGSSGNTIYF	TGTGCCAGCATAGACGGGAGCTCTGGAAACACCATATATTTT
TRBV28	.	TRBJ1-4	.	CASSSDTKVQKLFF	TGTGCCAGCAGCTCGGACACAAAGGTCCAAAAACTGTTTTTT
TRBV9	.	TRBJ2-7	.	CASSVGSGYSYEQYF	TGTGCCAGCAGCGTAGGTTCAGGGTACTCCTACGAGCAGTACTTC
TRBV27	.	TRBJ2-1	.	CASSFTEPKKQFF	TGTGCCAGCAGTTTTACAGAACCAAAGAAGCAGTTCTTC
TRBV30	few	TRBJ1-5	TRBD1	CAWSATGDQPQHF	TGTGCCTGGAGTGCGACAGGGGATCAGCCCCAGCATTTT
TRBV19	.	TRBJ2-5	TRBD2	CASSIQSGLAVMTQYF	TGTGCCAGTAGTATCCAATCCGGACTAGCGGTGATGACCCAGTACTTC
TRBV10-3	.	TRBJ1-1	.	CAIGGTGRTEAFF	TGTGCCATCGGGGGCACAGGGCGGACTGAAGCTTTCTTT
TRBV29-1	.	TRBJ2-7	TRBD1	CSVAYRGQTYEQYF	TGCAGCGTTGCTTACAGGGGGCAAACATACGAGCAGTACTTC
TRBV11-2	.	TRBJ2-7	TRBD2	CASSPGGSYEQYF	TGTGCCAGCAGCCCCGGCGGGAGTTACGAGCAGTACTTC
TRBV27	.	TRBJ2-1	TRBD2	CASSPLLGLAGNNEQFF	TGTGCCAGCAGTCCACTCCTAGGACTAGCGGGAAATAATGAGCAGTTCTTC
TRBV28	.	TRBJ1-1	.	CASSLTGTEAFF	TGTGCCAGCAGTTTAACGGGAACTGAAGCTTTCTTT
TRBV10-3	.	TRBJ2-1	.	CAISGVSYNEQFF	TGTGCCATCAGCGGGGTCTCCTACAATGAGCAGTTCTTC
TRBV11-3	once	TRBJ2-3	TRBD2	CASSPGLAGGRKADTQYF	TGTGCCAGCAGCCCCGGACTAGCGGGAGGCCGTAAGGCAGATACGCAGTATTTT